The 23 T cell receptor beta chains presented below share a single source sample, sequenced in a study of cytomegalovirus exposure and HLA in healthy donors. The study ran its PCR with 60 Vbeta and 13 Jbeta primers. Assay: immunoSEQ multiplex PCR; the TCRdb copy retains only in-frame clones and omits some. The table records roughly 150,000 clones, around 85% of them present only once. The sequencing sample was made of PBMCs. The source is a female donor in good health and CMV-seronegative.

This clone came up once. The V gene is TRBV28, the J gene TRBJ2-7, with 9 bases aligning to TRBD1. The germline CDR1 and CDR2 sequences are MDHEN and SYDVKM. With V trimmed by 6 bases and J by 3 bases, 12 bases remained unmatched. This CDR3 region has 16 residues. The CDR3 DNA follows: TGTGCCAGCAGAACCGGGGGGACAGGGCAAATCTACGAGCAGTACTTC. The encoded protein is CASRTGGTGQIYEQYF.

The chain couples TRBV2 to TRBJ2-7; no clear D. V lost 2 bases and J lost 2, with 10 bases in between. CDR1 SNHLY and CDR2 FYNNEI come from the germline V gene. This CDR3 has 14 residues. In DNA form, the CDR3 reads TGTGCCAGCAGTGAATGGCAGGTCCCCTACGAGCAGTACTTC. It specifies CASSEWQVPYEQYF.

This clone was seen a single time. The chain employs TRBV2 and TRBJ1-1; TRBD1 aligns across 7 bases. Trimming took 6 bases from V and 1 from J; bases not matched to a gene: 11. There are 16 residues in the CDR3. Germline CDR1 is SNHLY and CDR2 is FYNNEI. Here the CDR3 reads CASRTGKGVRNTEAFF. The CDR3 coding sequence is TGTGCCAGCAGGACAGGGAAGGGGGTTCGGAACACTGAAGCTTTCTTT. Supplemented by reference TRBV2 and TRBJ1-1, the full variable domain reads EPEVTQTPSHQVTQMGQEVILRCVPISNHLYFYWYRQILGQKVEFLVSFYNNEISEKSEIFDDQFSVERPDGSNFTLKIRSTKLEDSAMYFCASRTGKGVRNTEAFFGQGTRLTVV.

CDR3 sequence: CASRAGFGATEAFF. The CDR3, as DNA: TGTGCCAGCAGAGCTGGCTTTGGGGCCACTGAAGCTTTCTTT. The genes are TRBV2 and TRBJ1-1, with D maybe TRBD1 (5 bases). This CDR3 contains 14 residues. CDR1 and CDR2 (germline): SNHLY, FYNNEI. The germline V and J ends were trimmed by 6 bases and 4 bases, with 15 bases remaining between them.

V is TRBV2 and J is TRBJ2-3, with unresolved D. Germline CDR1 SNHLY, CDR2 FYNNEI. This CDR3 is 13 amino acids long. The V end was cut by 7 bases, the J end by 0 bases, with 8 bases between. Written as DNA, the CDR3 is TGTGCCAGCAATTTGGCTAGCACAGATACGCAGTATTTT. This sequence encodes CASNLASTDTQYF.

CDR3 amino acids: CASSRLATTSTDTQYF. CDR3 DNA: TGTGCCAGTAGTAGACTAGCGACGACTAGCACAGATACGCAGTATTTT. The chain carries TRBV19 and TRBJ2-3, with TRBD2 identical over 8 bases. CDR1 LNHDA and CDR2 SQIVND come from the germline V gene (reference sequence). This CDR3 comprises 16 residues. V shed 4 bases, J shed 0 bases, and the junction held 6 bases outside the gene matches. Supplemented by reference TRBV19 and TRBJ2-3, the full variable domain reads DGGITQSPKYLFRKEGQNVTLSCEQNLNHDAMYWYRQDPGQGLRLIYYSQIVNDFQKGDIAEGYSVSREKKESFPLTVTSAQKNPTAFYLCASSRLATTSTDTQYFGPGTRLTVL.

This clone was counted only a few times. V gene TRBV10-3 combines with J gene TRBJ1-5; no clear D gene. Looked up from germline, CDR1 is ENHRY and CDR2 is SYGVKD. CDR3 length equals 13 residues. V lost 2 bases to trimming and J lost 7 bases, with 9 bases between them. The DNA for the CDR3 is TGTGCCATCAGTGAGCAGGAACGCCAGCCCCAGCATTTT. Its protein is CAISEQERQPQHF.

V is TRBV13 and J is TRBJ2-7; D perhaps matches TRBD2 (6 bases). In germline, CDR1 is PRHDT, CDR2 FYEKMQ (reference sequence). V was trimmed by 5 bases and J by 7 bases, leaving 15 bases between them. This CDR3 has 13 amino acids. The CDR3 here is CASSPETRREQYF. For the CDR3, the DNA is TGTGCCAGCAGCCCAGAGACTAGAAGGGAGCAGTACTTC.

The CDR3 coding sequence is TGTGCCAGTGCAGCTAGCGGGAATACCTACGAGCAGTACTTC. It codes for CASAASGNTYEQYF. The chain recombines TRBV27 with TRBJ2-7; 9 bases map to TRBD2. The CDR3 contains 14 residues. V lost 9 bases to trimming and J lost 2 bases; unmatched junction nucleotides: 8. Germline assignment: CDR1 MNHEY and CDR2 SMNVEV (reference sequence).

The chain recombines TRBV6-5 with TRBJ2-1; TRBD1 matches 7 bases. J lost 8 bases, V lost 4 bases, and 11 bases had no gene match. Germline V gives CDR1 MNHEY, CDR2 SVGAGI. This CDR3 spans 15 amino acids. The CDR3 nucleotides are TGTGCCAGCAGTTCGCAAACCGACAGGGCCGATGAGCAGTTCTTC. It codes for CASSSQTDRADEQFF.

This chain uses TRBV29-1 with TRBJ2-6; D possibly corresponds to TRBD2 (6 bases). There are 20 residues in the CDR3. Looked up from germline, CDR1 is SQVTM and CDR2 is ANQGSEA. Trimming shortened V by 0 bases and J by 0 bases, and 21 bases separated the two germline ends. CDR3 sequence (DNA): TGCAGCGTTGAAGATCCGGTAGAGCATGCGGGGATCTCTGGGGCCAACGTCCTGACTTTC. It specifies CSVEDPVEHAGISGANVLTF.

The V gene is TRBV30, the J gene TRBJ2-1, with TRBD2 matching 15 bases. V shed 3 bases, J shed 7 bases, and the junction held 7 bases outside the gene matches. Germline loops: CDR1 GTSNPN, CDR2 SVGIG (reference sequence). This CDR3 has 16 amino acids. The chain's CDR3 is CAWSPGLAGGPNEQFF. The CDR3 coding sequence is TGTGCCTGGAGCCCTGGACTAGCGGGAGGGCCGAATGAGCAGTTCTTC.

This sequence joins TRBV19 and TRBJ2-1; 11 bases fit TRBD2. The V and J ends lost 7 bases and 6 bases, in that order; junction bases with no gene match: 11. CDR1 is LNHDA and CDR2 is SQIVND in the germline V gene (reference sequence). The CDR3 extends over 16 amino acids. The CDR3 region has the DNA TGTGCCAGTACCTGGACTAGCGGGCCCCAAGGCAATGAGCAGTTCTTC. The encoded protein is CASTWTSGPQGNEQFF.

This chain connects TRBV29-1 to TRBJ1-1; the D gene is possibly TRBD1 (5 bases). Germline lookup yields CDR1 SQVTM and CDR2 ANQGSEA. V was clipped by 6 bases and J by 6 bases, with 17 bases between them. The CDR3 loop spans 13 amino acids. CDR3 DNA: TGCAGCGTGAAAGGGGAGGCGAGCGCTGAAGCTTTCTTT. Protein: CSVKGEASAEAFF.

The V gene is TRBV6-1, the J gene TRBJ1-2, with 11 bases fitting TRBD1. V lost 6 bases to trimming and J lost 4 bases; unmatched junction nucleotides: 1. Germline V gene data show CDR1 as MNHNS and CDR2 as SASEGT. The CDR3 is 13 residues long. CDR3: CASRGTGGYGYTF. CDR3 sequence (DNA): TGTGCCAGCAGGGGGACAGGGGGCTATGGCTACACCTTC.

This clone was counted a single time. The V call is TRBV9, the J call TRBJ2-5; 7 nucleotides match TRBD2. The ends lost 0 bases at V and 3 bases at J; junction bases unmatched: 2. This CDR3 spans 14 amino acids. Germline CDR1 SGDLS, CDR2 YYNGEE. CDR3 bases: TGTGCCAGCAGCGTAGGGCTAGCGGAAGAGACCCAGTACTTC. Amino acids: CASSVGLAEETQYF. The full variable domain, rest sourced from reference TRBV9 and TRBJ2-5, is DSGVTQTPKHLITATGQRVTLRCSPRSGDLSVYWYQQSLDQGLQFLIQYYNGEERAKGNILERFSAQQFPDLHSELNLSSLELGDSALYFCASSVGLAEETQYFGPGTRLLVL.

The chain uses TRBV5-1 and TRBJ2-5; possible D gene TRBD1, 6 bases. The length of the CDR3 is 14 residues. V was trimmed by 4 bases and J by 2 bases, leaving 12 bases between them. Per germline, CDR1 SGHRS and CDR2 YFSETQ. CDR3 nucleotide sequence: TGCGCCAGCAGCCGGCGACAGGAACAAGAGACCCAGTACTTC. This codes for CASSRRQEQETQYF. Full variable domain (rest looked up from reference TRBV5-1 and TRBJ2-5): KAGVTQTPRYLIKTRGQQVTLSCSPISGHRSVSWYQQTPGQGLQFLFEYFSETQRNKGNFPGRFSGRQFSNSRSEMNVSTLELGDSALYLCASSRRQEQETQYFGPGTRLLVL.

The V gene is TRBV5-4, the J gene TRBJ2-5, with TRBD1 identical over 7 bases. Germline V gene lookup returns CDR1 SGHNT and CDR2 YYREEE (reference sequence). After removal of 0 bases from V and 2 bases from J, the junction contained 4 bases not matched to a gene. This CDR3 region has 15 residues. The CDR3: CASSLDAGGQETQYF. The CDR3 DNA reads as TGTGCCAGCAGCTTGGATGCAGGGGGACAAGAGACCCAGTACTTC.

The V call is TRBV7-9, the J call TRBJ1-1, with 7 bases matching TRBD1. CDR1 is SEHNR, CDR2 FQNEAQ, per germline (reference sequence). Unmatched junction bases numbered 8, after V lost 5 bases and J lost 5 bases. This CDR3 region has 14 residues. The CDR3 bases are TGTGCCAGCAGCCCCGCGACAGGGAGGACTGAAGCTTTCTTT. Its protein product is CASSPATGRTEAFF. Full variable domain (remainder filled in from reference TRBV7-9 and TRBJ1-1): DTGVSQNPRHKITKRGQNVTFRCDPISEHNRLYWYRQTLGQGPEFLTYFQNEAQLEKSRLLSDRFSAERPKGSFSTLEIQRTEQGDSAMYLCASSPATGRTEAFFGQGTRLTVV.

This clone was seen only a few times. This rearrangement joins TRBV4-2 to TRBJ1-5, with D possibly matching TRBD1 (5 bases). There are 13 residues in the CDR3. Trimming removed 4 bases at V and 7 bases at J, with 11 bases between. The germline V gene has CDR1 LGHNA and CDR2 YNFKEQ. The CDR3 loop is CASSRGEDQPQHF. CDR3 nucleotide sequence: TGTGCCAGCAGCCGGGGGGAGGACCAGCCCCAGCATTTT.

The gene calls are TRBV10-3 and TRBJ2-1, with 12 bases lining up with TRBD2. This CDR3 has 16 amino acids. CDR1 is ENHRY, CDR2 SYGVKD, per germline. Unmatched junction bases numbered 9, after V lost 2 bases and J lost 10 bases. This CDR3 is CAISELLAGGTGEQFF. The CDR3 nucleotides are TGTGCCATCAGTGAGCTACTAGCGGGAGGTACCGGGGAGCAGTTCTTC.

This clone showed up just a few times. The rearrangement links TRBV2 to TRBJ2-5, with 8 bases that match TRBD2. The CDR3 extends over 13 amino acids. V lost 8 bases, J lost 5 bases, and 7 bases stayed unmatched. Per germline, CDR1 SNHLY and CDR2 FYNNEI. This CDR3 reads CASVREGRETQYF. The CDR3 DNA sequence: TGTGCCAGCGTCCGGGAGGGTAGGGAGACCCAGTACTTC.

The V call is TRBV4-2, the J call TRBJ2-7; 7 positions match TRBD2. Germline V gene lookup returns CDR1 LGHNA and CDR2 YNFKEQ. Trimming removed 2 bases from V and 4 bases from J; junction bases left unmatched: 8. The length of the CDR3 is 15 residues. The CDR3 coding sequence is TGTGCCAGCAGCCAATCCAGCGGGACTCAATACGAGCAGTACTTC. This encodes CASSQSSGTQYEQYF.